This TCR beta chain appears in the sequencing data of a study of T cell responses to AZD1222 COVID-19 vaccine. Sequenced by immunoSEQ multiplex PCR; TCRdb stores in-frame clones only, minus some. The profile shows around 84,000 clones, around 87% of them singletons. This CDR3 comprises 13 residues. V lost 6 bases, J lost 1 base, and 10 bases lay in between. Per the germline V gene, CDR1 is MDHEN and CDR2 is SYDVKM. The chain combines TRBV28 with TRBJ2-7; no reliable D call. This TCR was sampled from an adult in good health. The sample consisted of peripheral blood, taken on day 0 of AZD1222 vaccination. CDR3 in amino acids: CASSRTFSYEQYF. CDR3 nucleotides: TGTGCCAGCAGCCGGACGTTTTCCTACGAGCAGTACTTC.